This T cell receptor beta chain was captured in a study of cytomegalovirus exposure and HLA in healthy donors. Across the whole study: Of all 360 or so donors who were genotyped, 75% to 85% belonged to the Caucasian-associated ancestry cluster.

The PCR had 60 Vbeta and 13 Jbeta primers. Produced via immunoSEQ multiplex PCR; TCRdb's table is partial and in-frame only. The table lists 75,000 to 95,000 clones, approximately 84% of them singletons. Concerning this clone: Its antigen is as yet unknown.

Study observations and caveats: Accurate predictions that matched the HLA-A and HLA-B alleles of most subjects were reportedly made from TCR beta sequences.

This TCR was recovered from a man between 18 and 35 years old in good health and CMV-seronegative. Material for sequencing was PBMCs.

CDR3 bases: TGTGCCAGCAGCTCCCTCCCCCTACTAGCGGGAGATAGGGACGAGCAGTACTTC. This gives the protein CASSSLPLLAGDRDEQYF. The chain combines TRBV11-2 with TRBJ2-7, with 11 bases identical to TRBD2. Trimming cost V 4 bases and J 5 bases; bases outside gene matches: 16. Germline V gene sequence: CDR1 SGHAT, CDR2 FQNNGV. There are 18 residues in the CDR3.